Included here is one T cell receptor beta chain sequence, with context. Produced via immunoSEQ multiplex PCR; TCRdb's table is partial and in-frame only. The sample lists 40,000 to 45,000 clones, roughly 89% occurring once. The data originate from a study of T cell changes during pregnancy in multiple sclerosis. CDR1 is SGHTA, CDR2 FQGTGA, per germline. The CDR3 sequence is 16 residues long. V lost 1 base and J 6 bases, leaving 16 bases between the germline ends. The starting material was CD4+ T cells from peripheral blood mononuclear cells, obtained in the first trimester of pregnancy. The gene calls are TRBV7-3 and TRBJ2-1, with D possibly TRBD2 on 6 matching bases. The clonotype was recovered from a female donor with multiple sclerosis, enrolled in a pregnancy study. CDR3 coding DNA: TGTGCCAGCAGCTTAAAAATCGATGGGCGGGGCAATGAGCAGTTCTTC. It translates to CASSLKIDGRGNEQFF.